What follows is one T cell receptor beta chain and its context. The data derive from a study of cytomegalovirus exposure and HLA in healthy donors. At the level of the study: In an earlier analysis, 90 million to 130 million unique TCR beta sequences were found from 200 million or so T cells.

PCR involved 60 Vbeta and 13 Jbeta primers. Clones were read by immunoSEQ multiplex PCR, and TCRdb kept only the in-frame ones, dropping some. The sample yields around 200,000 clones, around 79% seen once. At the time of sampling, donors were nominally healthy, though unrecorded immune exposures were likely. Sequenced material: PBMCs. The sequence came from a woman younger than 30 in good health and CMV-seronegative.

CDR3 in DNA: TGTGCCAGCAGTCGACGGACAGGGGGGATTGAAGCTTTCTTT. It translates to CASSRRTGGIEAFF. The chain employs TRBV7-2 and TRBJ1-1, with TRBD1 matching 10 bases. The trim removed 6 bases at V and 7 bases at J, leaving 8 bases unmatched. CDR1 SGHTA and CDR2 FQGNSA come from the germline V gene. The CDR3 is made up of 14 amino acids.